The rows below give T cell receptor beta chains drawn from one sample of a study of Graves' ophthalmopathy and Graves' hyperthyroidism. TCRdb re-analysed the multiplex PCR reads in MiXCR, keeping a single row per CDR3 protein. The sample consists of about 700,000 distinct CDR3 sequences, approximately 40% of them appearing once. Sample: peripheral blood. These receptors came from an adult man with Graves' ophthalmopathy. The CDR3 runs from the conserved cysteine through the conserved F or W. A D gene is named only where the DNA matches it firmly. Clone size is given for some rows only: seen once, a few or many times, or a class if the clone is expanded.

D gene: TRBD1
J gene: TRBJ2-5
clone size: many
V gene: TRBV7-9
CDR3 length: 17
CDR3 DNA: TGTGCCAGCAGCGACTTCATGACAGGGCCCGAAAAAGAGACCCAGTACTTC
CDR3 protein: CASSDFMTGPEKETQYF

D gene: TRBD1
J gene: TRBJ2-7
clone size: -
V gene: TRBV10-3
CDR3 length: 13
CDR3 DNA: TGTGCCATCACCTCCGGGACAGGGACCGAGCAGTACTTC
CDR3 protein: CAITSGTGTEQYF

D gene: -
J gene: TRBJ2-5
clone size: -
V gene: TRBV7-2
CDR3 length: 17
CDR3 DNA: TGTGCCAGCAGCCCTGAGGGTCGTGGGGCGACTGGGGAGACCCAGTACTTC
CDR3 protein: CASSPEGRGATGETQYF

D gene: TRBD1
J gene: TRBJ1-2
clone size: many
V gene: TRBV29-1
CDR3 length: 15
CDR3 DNA: TGCAGCGTTAGCAAGGGGACAGGGGGAGACTATGGCTACACCTTC
CDR3 protein: CSVSKGTGGDYGYTF

D gene: TRBD1
J gene: TRBJ1-2
clone size: -
V gene: TRBV2
CDR3 length: 14
CDR3 DNA: TGTGCCAGCACCTCCGGAGGGGGCAACCATGACTACACCTTC
CDR3 protein: CASTSGGGNHDYTF

D gene: -
J gene: TRBJ1-1
clone size: many
V gene: TRBV20-1
CDR3 length: 13
CDR3 DNA: TGCAGTGCGTTGACAGGTGCAGACACTGAAGCTTTCTTT
CDR3 protein: CSALTGADTEAFF

D gene: -
J gene: TRBJ1-2
clone size: many
V gene: TRBV29-1
CDR3 length: 12
CDR3 DNA: TGCAGCGTTGAAGACCTGACCGAGGGCTACACCTTC
CDR3 protein: CSVEDLTEGYTF

D gene: -
J gene: TRBJ1-5
clone size: many
V gene: TRBV4-3
CDR3 length: 13
CDR3 DNA: TGCGCCAGCAGCCAAGTCAGGGGTCAGCCCCAGCATTTT
CDR3 protein: CASSQVRGQPQHF

D gene: TRBD1
J gene: TRBJ1-5
clone size: -
V gene: TRBV2
CDR3 length: 16
CDR3 DNA: TGTGCCAGCAGTTTCAGGGGGAGGTCGGTAAATCAGCCCCAGCATTTT
CDR3 protein: CASSFRGRSVNQPQHF

D gene: -
J gene: TRBJ2-2
clone size: -
V gene: TRBV19
CDR3 length: 16
CDR3 DNA: TGTGCCAGTAGTACCCGACTAGGATTGGGTACCGGGGAGCTGTTTTTT
CDR3 protein: CASSTRLGLGTGELFF

D gene: -
J gene: TRBJ1-1
clone size: few
V gene: TRBV27
CDR3 length: 13
CDR3 DNA: TGTGCCAGCAGGTTTTCCGTTCTCACTGAAGCTTTCTTT
CDR3 protein: CASRFSVLTEAFF

D gene: -
J gene: TRBJ2-7
clone size: few
V gene: TRBV19
CDR3 length: 15
CDR3 DNA: TGTGCCAGTAGTATAGTCAAACAGGGAAAGTACGAGCAGTACTTC
CDR3 protein: CASSIVKQGKYEQYF

D gene: TRBD2
J gene: TRBJ2-7
clone size: -
V gene: TRBV2
CDR3 length: 18
CDR3 DNA: TGTGCCAGCAGTAAGCTATCCACCGGGACTAGCGGTTCCTACGAGCAGTACTTC
CDR3 protein: CASSKLSTGTSGSYEQYF

D gene: -
J gene: TRBJ1-1
clone size: -
V gene: TRBV10-3
CDR3 length: 13
CDR3 DNA: TGTGCCAGCAAAAGAAAACAGGGAATTGAAGCTTTCTTT
CDR3 protein: CASKRKQGIEAFF

D gene: -
J gene: TRBJ2-2
clone size: many
V gene: TRBV9
CDR3 length: 13
CDR3 DNA: TGTGCCAGCAACCGCGGGATGGGAGGGGAGCTGTTTTTT
CDR3 protein: CASNRGMGGELFF

D gene: -
J gene: TRBJ1-2
clone size: few
V gene: TRBV19
CDR3 length: 16
CDR3 DNA: TGTGCCAGTAGTATCGGGCGTGGAGACCGCTACTATGGCTACACCTTC
CDR3 protein: CASSIGRGDRYYGYTF

D gene: -
J gene: TRBJ2-3
clone size: few
V gene: TRBV7-2
CDR3 length: 15
CDR3 DNA: TGTGCCAGCAGACTTACCGGGACTCAGCCAGATACGCAGTATTTT
CDR3 protein: CASRLTGTQPDTQYF

D gene: TRBD2
J gene: TRBJ2-7
clone size: -
V gene: TRBV10-3
CDR3 length: 15
CDR3 DNA: TGTGCCAGCAGAATCAGGGAGGGCGTACTCTACGAGCAGTACTTC
CDR3 protein: CASRIREGVLYEQYF

D gene: TRBD1
J gene: TRBJ2-7
clone size: few
V gene: TRBV24-1
CDR3 length: 13
CDR3 DNA: TGTGCCACCAGTGTAACAGGGGCGGGCGAGCAGTACTTC
CDR3 protein: CATSVTGAGEQYF

D gene: -
J gene: TRBJ1-6
clone size: -
V gene: TRBV7-9
CDR3 length: 14
CDR3 DNA: TGTGCCAGCAGCTTTCCGCTTGGGAATTCACCCCTCCGCTTT
CDR3 protein: CASSFPLGNSPLRF

D gene: -
J gene: TRBJ2-7
clone size: many
V gene: TRBV7-9
CDR3 length: 15
CDR3 DNA: TGTGCCAGCAGCCAAGGGACCTTGGGAACCTACGAGCAGTACTTC
CDR3 protein: CASSQGTLGTYEQYF

D gene: -
J gene: TRBJ1-1
clone size: -
V gene: TRBV10-3
CDR3 length: 17
CDR3 DNA: TGTGCCAGCAGTTACTCGATCCAGGGGCTCATGAACACTGAAGCTTTCTTT
CDR3 protein: CASSYSIQGLMNTEAFF

D gene: -
J gene: TRBJ1-2
clone size: few
V gene: TRBV6-5
CDR3 length: 15
CDR3 DNA: TGTGCCAGCAACAAGGGGCCGGCAGCGAGCTATGGCTACACCTTC
CDR3 protein: CASNKGPAASYGYTF

D gene: -
J gene: TRBJ1-5
clone size: many
V gene: TRBV7-9
CDR3 length: 13
CDR3 DNA: TGTGCCAGCAGCCCTCTTGTAAATCAGCCCCAGCATTTT
CDR3 protein: CASSPLVNQPQHF

D gene: TRBD1
J gene: TRBJ1-6
clone size: many
V gene: TRBV7-9
CDR3 length: 15
CDR3 DNA: TGTGCCAGCAGCTCGGGGACAGGGGATAATTCACCCCTCCACTTT
CDR3 protein: CASSSGTGDNSPLHF

D gene: TRBD1
J gene: TRBJ1-1
clone size: few
V gene: TRBV12-3/TRBV12-4
CDR3 length: 14
CDR3 DNA: TGTGCCAGCAGTTCCCGGGACAGTTCTATCGAAGCTTTCTTT
CDR3 protein: CASSSRDSSIEAFF

D gene: -
J gene: TRBJ1-2
clone size: -
V gene: TRBV6-1
CDR3 length: 13
CDR3 DNA: TGTGCCAGCACGGGGGGTATCCCGAATAAACTGACCTTC
CDR3 protein: CASTGGIPNKLTF

D gene: -
J gene: TRBJ2-2
clone size: once
V gene: TRBV15
CDR3 length: 16
CDR3 DNA: TGTGCCACCAGCAGCCTCAGGGGTCTGAACACCGGGGAGCTGTTTTTT
CDR3 protein: CATSSLRGLNTGELFF

D gene: TRBD1
J gene: TRBJ2-2
clone size: -
V gene: TRBV19
CDR3 length: 14
CDR3 DNA: TGTGCCAGTAGCCACAGGGGCGACACCGGGGAGCTGTTTTTT
CDR3 protein: CASSHRGDTGELFF

D gene: -
J gene: TRBJ1-2
clone size: many
V gene: TRBV2
CDR3 length: 15
CDR3 DNA: TGTGCCAGCACGATAAGGGACGGAACCAACTATGGCTACACCTTC
CDR3 protein: CASTIRDGTNYGYTF

D gene: -
J gene: TRBJ1-1
clone size: many
V gene: TRBV12-3/TRBV12-4
CDR3 length: 12
CDR3 DNA: TGTGCCAGCAGTTGGGGGGACACTGAAGCTTTCTTT
CDR3 protein: CASSWGDTEAFF

D gene: -
J gene: TRBJ2-5
clone size: -
V gene: TRBV29-1
CDR3 length: 13
CDR3 DNA: TGCAGCGTTTACGAGGGGGGGCAAGAGACCCAGTACTTC
CDR3 protein: CSVYEGGQETQYF

D gene: -
J gene: TRBJ1-4
clone size: few
V gene: TRBV20-1
CDR3 length: 14
CDR3 DNA: TGCAGTGCGCCGAATCGGGCGAGGGGTGAAAAACTGTTTTTT
CDR3 protein: CSAPNRARGEKLFF

D gene: TRBD1
J gene: TRBJ1-6
clone size: -
V gene: TRBV15
CDR3 length: 15
CDR3 DNA: TGTGCCACCAGCATAAACAGGGGCAACAATTCACCCCTCCACTTT
CDR3 protein: CATSINRGNNSPLHF

D gene: TRBD1
J gene: TRBJ2-2
clone size: -
V gene: TRBV14
CDR3 length: 17
CDR3 DNA: TGTGCCAGCAGCCAACGGACAGGGGGCTTAGGCACCGGGGAGCTGTTTTTT
CDR3 protein: CASSQRTGGLGTGELFF

D gene: -
J gene: TRBJ2-2
clone size: -
V gene: TRBV25-1
CDR3 length: 12
CDR3 DNA: TGTGCCAGCGGGGCCGTCACCGGGGAGCTGTTTTTT
CDR3 protein: CASGAVTGELFF

D gene: -
J gene: TRBJ1-5
clone size: -
V gene: TRBV15
CDR3 length: 13
CDR3 DNA: TGTGCCACCAGCAGAAAGGGAGGAGAATTCCAGCATTTT
CDR3 protein: CATSRKGGEFQHF

D gene: -
J gene: TRBJ2-5
clone size: many
V gene: TRBV7-8
CDR3 length: 15
CDR3 DNA: TGTGCCAGCAGCTTAGCGTACGGCAGTTCTGAGACCCAGTACTTC
CDR3 protein: CASSLAYGSSETQYF

D gene: TRBD1
J gene: TRBJ1-1
clone size: many
V gene: TRBV10-1
CDR3 length: 16
CDR3 DNA: TGCGCCAGCAGTGAGACCCGGACAGGAAGGAACACTGAAGCTTTCTTT
CDR3 protein: CASSETRTGRNTEAFF

D gene: -
J gene: TRBJ2-3
clone size: few
V gene: TRBV10-3
CDR3 length: 13
CDR3 DNA: TGTGCCATCAGGGGTCGGAGCACAGATACGCAGTATTTT
CDR3 protein: CAIRGRSTDTQYF

D gene: -
J gene: TRBJ2-5
clone size: -
V gene: TRBV10-3
CDR3 length: 15
CDR3 DNA: TGTGCCAGCTCACCACGCAGGGAAGAATTGGAGACCCAGTACTTC
CDR3 protein: CASSPRREELETQYF